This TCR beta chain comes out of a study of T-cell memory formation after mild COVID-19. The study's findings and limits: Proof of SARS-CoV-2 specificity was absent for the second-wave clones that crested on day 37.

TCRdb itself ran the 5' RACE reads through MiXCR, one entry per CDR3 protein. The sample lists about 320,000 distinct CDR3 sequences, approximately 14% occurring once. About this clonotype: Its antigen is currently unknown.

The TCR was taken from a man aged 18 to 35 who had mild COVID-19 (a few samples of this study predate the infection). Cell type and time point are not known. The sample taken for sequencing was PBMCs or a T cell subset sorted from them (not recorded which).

This CDR3 reads CASSPGWTGHGYTF. The CDR3 region has the DNA TGTGCCAGCAGCCCGGGATGGACAGGGCATGGCTACACCTTC. V and J are TRBV11-2 and TRBJ1-2; 8 bases line up with TRBD1. CDR3 length: 14 residues. V dropped 5 bases and J dropped 6; count of bases not matched to a gene: 8. Germline V gene lookup returns CDR1 SGHAT and CDR2 FQNNGV.